Listed below are T cell receptor beta chains from one sample, sequenced in a study of blood T cell repertoires in COVID-19. Clones were sequenced by immunoSEQ multiplex PCR, and TCRdb holds only the in-frame ones, with some missing. The sample shows roughly 260,000 clones, 70% to 90% of them seen only once. The sample comprised peripheral blood. The receptors were sampled from a woman between 40 and 50 years old with acute or convalescent COVID-19. The CDR3 runs from the conserved cysteine through the conserved F or W. A D gene is named only where the DNA matches it firmly. The size entry is marked missing in some rows and otherwise reads once, few, many or a size class.

v_call	clone_size	j_call	d_call	cdr3_nt	cdr3_aa
TRBV29-1	few	TRBJ1-2	.	TGCAGCGTCCTCCGCCGGGGGGGCTATGGCTACACCTTC	CSVLRRGGYGYTF
TRBV19	.	TRBJ1-5	.	TGTGCCACCTCGAGCCGCCCAGGGAGCAATCAGCCCCAGCATTTT	CATSSRPGSNQPQHF
TRBV7-9	.	TRBJ2-5	.	TGTGCCAGCAGCTTCCCAAGGCGGGGGCTCCAAGAGACCCAGTACTTC	CASSFPRRGLQETQYF
TRBV11-2	.	TRBJ2-3	TRBD2	TGTGCCAGCAGCAAGGGCGGGGGGGCAGTTAGCACAGATACGCAGTATTTT	CASSKGGGAVSTDTQYF
TRBV6-1	.	TRBJ1-5	.	TGTGCCAGCAGTGAGTCGGGCGGGGGGGCCAATCAGCCCCAGCATTTT	CASSESGGGANQPQHF
TRBV5-1	.	TRBJ1-2	TRBD1	TGCGCCAGCAGCCGGGACAGGGTTTCGGGTGGCTACACCTTC	CASSRDRVSGGYTF
TRBV7-9	once	TRBJ1-1	.	TGTGCCAGCAGCTTGGCACCCACGGGGAACACTGAAGCTTTCTTT	CASSLAPTGNTEAFF
TRBV19	.	TRBJ1-1	.	TGTGCCAGTGAGTGGGGGGGCTTGAACACTGAAGCTTTCTTT	CASEWGGLNTEAFF
TRBV9	.	TRBJ2-3	.	TGTGCCAGCAGCGTAACCGGAGCCGGTAGCACAGATACGCAGTATTTT	CASSVTGAGSTDTQYF
TRBV10-2	.	TRBJ1-1	TRBD1	TGCGCCAGCAGTACTGACAGGGTCCGGGGCACTGAAGCTTTCTTT	CASSTDRVRGTEAFF
TRBV30	.	TRBJ1-2	TRBD1	TGTGCCTGGAGGGGGACAGCCAAGAACTATGGCTACACCTTC	CAWRGTAKNYGYTF
TRBV14	.	TRBJ2-5	.	TGTGCCAGCAGCCAACTCCGGGACACGCAAGAGACCCAGTACTTC	CASSQLRDTQETQYF
TRBV7-3	.	TRBJ1-2	TRBD1	TGTGCCAGCAGCACCGAGACAGGGCTCGGCTATGGCTACACCTTC	CASSTETGLGYGYTF
TRBV7-2	.	TRBJ2-6	TRBD1	TGTGCCAGCAGCCAAGACAGGGCGGGGGCCAACGTCCTGACTTTC	CASSQDRAGANVLTF
TRBV30	.	TRBJ1-2	TRBD1	TGTGCCTGTATCAGGGGGCGGGGTGGCTACACCTTC	CACIRGRGGYTF
TRBV2	.	TRBJ2-3	TRBD1	TGTGCCAGCAGCCCGGGACAGACTAGCACAGATACGCAGTATTTT	CASSPGQTSTDTQYF
TRBV12-5	.	TRBJ1-1	.	TGTGCTAGTGGTTTGGTATCCGGGACACCAAACACTGAAGCTTTCTTT	CASGLVSGTPNTEAFF
TRBV11-2	few	TRBJ1-1	.	TGTGCCAGCAGCGTGACAGGGAACACTGAAGCTTTCTTT	CASSVTGNTEAFF
TRBV12-5	.	TRBJ2-5	.	TGTGCTAGTGGTTTGACACAGGAGACCCAGTACTTC	CASGLTQETQYF
TRBV5-1	.	TRBJ1-1	TRBD1	TGCGCCAGCAGCTCAAACACCGGGACAGGACGGACTGAAGCTTTCTTT	CASSSNTGTGRTEAFF
TRBV9	.	TRBJ1-4	TRBD1	TGTGCCAGCAGCGCCTCGGGACAGGGGTTGGACGGTGAAAAACTGTTTTTT	CASSASGQGLDGEKLFF
TRBV4-1	.	TRBJ1-2	TRBD1	TGCGCCAGCAGCCAACGATCTGGGACAGGGGGCAGGGCAAACTATGGCTACACCTTC	CASSQRSGTGGRANYGYTF
TRBV3-1/TRBV3-2	.	TRBJ1-2	TRBD1	TGTGCCAGCAGCGCTGGGACAGCCCCAGTATTC	CASSAGTAPVF
TRBV24-1	.	TRBJ1-2	.	TGTGCCACCAGTGATCCCCTTAACTATGGCTACACCTTC	CATSDPLNYGYTF
TRBV19	.	TRBJ2-1	.	TGTGCCAGTAGTTCCCAGTCCTCCACCGAGCAGTTCTTC	CASSSQSSTEQFF
TRBV7-3	.	TRBJ1-2	TRBD1	TGTGCCAGCAGTGATGGACAGGGGGATGGCTACACCTTC	CASSDGQGDGYTF
TRBV5-1	.	TRBJ2-2	TRBD1	TGCGCCAGCAGGGACAGGGGATTTGAGAACACCGGGGAGCTGTTTTTT	CASRDRGFENTGELFF
TRBV11-2	.	TRBJ2-5	TRBD1	TGTGCCAGCAGGCCGGTCCGGGGACAGTACCAAGAGACCCAGTACTTC	CASRPVRGQYQETQYF
TRBV2	.	TRBJ2-1	TRBD2	TGTGCCAGCTCTAGCGGGGGGGCCTACAATGAGCAGTTCTTC	CASSSGGAYNEQFF
TRBV5-1	.	TRBJ1-1	.	TGCGCCAGCAGTCTAACAGGGTCCTCAACTGAAGCTTTCTTT	CASSLTGSSTEAFF